This T cell receptor (beta chain) was retrieved from a study of technical replicates of blood from a few donors. This CDR3 comprises 15 residues. The table came from immunoSEQ multiplex PCR; TCRdb's copy has only in-frame clones and leaves some out. The table lists around 65,000 clones, around 90% of them singletons, with less than 5% in the top ten. V gene TRBV21-1 combines with J gene TRBJ2-1; the table calls TRBD2, which could not be checked here. TRBV21-1 is assigned pseudogene status. Sample: PBMCs. This TCR was recovered from a human donor in good health. Some clones in this sample may be carry-over from other donors' samples. CDR3 sequence (DNA): TGTGCCAGCAGCGTCTGCGGGAGATCCTACAATGAGCAGTTCTTC. It translates to CASSVCGRSYNEQFF.